Sequencing of this T cell receptor (beta chain) was carried out in a study of persistence of HIV-infected CD4 T cells. Looking at the study overall: Donors were ART-treated; their CMV- and Gag-responding CD4+ T cells were isolated.

In regard to this clone: Antigen unknown.

Sequencing used immunoSEQ version 4 in survey mode. Produced via immunoSEQ multiplex PCR; TCRdb's table is partial and in-frame only. There are about 36,000 clones in the sample; 75% to 85% occur only once, and 0.85% to 1% lies in the top ten. Findings and limits, study-wide: Proviral oligoclonality tracked with TCR oligoclonality within the same sorted cells.

This CDR3 spans 13 amino acids. V shed 9 bases and J shed 3 bases, with 14 bases lying between them. CDR1 LNHDA and CDR2 SQIVND come from the germline V gene (reference sequence). Overlapping HIV-1 Gag 15-mer peptides at approximately 0.96 ug per peptide per mL were used. Sorted nonresponding memory CD4+ T cells were CD40L-negative, CD69-negative, CD45RO-high. The receptor comes from an adult with HIV. The donor label of this sample is uncertain. The rearrangement joins TRBV19 to TRBJ1-1; tentatively, D is TRBD1 (6 bases). The sample here was cultured CD4+ T cells from PBMCs, taken from a patient who received antiretroviral therapy. The CDR3 here is CASRGLGDTEAFF. CDR3 in DNA: TGTGCCAGCCGGGGGCTAGGGGACACTGAAGCTTTCTTT.